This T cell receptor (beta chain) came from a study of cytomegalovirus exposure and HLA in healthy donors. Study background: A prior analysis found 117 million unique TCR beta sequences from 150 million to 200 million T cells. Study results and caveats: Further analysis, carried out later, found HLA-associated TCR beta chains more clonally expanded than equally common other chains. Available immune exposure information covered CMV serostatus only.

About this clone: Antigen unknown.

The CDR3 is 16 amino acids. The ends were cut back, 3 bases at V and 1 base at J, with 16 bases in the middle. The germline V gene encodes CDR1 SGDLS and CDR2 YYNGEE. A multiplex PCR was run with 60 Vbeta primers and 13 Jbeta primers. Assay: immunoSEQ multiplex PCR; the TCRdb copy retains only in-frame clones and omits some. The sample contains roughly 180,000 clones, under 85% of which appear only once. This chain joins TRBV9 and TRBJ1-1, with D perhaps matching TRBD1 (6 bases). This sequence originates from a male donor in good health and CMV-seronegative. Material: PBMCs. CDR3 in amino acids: CASSASRTAPNTEAFF. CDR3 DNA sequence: TGTGCCAGCAGCGCCTCCCGGACAGCCCCGAACACTGAAGCTTTCTTT.